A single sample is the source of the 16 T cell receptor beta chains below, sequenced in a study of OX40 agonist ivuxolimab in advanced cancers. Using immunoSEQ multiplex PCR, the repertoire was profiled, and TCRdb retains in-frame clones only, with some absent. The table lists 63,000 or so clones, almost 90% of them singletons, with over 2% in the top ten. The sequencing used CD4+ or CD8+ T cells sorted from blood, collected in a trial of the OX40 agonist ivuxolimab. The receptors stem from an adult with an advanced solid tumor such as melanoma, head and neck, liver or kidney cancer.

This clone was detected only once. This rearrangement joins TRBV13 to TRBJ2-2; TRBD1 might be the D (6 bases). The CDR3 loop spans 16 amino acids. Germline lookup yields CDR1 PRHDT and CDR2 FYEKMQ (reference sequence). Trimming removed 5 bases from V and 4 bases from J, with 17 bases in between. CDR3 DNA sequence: TGTGCCAGCAGCACTAACCGGGACATACGCACCGGGGAGCTGTTTTTT. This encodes CASSTNRDIRTGELFF.

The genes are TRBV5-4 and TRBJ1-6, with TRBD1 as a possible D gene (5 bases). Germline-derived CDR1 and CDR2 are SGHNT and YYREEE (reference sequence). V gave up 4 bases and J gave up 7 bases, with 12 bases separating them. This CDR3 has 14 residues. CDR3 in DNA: TGTGCCAGCAGCCGCGGGGGAATGAATTCACCCCTCCACTTT. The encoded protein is CASSRGGMNSPLHF.

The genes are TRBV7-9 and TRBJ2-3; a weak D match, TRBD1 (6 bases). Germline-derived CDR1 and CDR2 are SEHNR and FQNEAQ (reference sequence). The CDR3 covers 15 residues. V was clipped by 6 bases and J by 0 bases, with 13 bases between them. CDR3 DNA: TGTGCCAGCAGTCCTGGACAGTCTAGCACAGATACGCAGTATTTT. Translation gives CASSPGQSSTDTQYF.

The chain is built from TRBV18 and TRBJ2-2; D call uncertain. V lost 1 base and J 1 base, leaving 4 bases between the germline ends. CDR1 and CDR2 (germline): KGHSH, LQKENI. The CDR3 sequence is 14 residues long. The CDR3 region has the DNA TGTGCCAGCTCACCACAGGGGAACACCGGGGAGCTGTTTTTT. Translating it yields CASSPQGNTGELFF.

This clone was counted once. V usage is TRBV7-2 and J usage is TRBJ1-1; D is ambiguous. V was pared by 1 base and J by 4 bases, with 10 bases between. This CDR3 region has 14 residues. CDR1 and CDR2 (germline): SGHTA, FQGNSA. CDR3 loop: CASSLVGRSTEAFF. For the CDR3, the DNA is TGTGCCAGCAGCTTAGTTGGCAGGTCCACTGAAGCTTTCTTT.

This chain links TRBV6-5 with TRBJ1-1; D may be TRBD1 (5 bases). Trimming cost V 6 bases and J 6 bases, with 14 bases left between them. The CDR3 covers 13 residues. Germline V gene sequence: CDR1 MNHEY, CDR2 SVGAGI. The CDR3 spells CASRKQEIAEAFF. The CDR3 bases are TGTGCCAGCAGGAAACAGGAAATCGCTGAAGCTTTCTTT.

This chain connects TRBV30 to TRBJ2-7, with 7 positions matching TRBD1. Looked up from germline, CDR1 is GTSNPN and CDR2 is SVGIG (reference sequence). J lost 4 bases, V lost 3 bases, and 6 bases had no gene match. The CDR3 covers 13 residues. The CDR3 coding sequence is TGTGCCTGGAGACAGGGACAGAAATACGAGCAGTACTTC. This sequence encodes CAWRQGQKYEQYF.

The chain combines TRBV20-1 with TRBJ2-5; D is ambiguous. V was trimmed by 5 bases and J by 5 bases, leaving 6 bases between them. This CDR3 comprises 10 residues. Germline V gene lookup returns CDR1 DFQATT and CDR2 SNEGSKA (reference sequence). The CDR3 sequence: CSALRETQYF. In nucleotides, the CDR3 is TGCAGTGCTCTCCGGGAGACCCAGTACTTC.

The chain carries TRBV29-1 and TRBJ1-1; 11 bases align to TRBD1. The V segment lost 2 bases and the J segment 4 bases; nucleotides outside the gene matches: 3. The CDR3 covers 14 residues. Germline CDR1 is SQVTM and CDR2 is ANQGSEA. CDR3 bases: TGCAGCGTTGAAATGGGACAGGGGGGCACTGAAGCTTTCTTT. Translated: CSVEMGQGGTEAFF.

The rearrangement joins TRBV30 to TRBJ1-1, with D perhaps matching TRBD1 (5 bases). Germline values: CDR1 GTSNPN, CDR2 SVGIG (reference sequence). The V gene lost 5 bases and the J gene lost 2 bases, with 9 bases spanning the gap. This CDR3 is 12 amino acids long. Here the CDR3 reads CAWGTDNTEAFF. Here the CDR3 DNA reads TGTGCCTGGGGGACTGACAACACTGAAGCTTTCTTT.

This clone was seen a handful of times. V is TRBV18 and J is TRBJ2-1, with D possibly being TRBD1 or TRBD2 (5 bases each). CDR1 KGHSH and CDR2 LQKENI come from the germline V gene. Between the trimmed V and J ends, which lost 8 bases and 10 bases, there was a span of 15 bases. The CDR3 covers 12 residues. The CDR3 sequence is CASRDPNVEQFF. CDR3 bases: TGTGCCAGCCGGGACCCCAATGTGGAGCAGTTCTTC.

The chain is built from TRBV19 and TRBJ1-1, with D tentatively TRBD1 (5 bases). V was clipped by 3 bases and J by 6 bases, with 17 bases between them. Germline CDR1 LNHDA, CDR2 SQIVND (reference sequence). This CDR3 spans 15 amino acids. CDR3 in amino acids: CASSIGGGRRAEAFF. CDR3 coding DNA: TGTGCCAGTAGTATCGGGGGAGGGCGGAGGGCTGAAGCTTTCTTT.

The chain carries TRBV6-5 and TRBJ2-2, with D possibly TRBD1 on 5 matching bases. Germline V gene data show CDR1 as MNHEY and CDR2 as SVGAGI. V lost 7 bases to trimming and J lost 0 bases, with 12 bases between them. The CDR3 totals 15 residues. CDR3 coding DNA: TGTGCCAGCACCCTGGGGCAAGCGAACACCGGGGAGCTGTTTTTT. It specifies CASTLGQANTGELFF.

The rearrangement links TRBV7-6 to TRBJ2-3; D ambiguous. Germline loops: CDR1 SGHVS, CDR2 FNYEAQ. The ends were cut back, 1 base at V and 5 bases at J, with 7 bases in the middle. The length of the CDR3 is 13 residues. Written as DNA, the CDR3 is TGTGCCAGCAGCTTAGGAGAAGGAGATACGCAGTATTTT. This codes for CASSLGEGDTQYF.

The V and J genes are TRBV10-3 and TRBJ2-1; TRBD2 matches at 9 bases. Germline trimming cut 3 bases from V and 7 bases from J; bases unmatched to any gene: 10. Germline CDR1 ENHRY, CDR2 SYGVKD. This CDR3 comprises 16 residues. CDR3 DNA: TGTGCCATCAGTGACCTTACGCGGGGGGGCGGGAATGAGCAGTTCTTC. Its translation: CAISDLTRGGGNEQFF.

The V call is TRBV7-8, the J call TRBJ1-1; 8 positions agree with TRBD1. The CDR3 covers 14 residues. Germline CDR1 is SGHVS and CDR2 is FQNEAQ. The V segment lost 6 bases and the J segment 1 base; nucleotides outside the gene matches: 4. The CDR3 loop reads CASRPTGENTEAFF. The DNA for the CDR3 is TGTGCCAGCAGACCGACAGGGGAGAACACTGAAGCTTTCTTT.